This T cell receptor (beta chain) was recorded in a study of human T cells and chemical hapten exposure. Study-level findings and limits: Sensitizing to DPC left TCRs with a frequency above 1 in 1000 unaltered. Controls formed significantly fewer large CDR3 similarity clusters than expanded TCRs did.

This clonotype has at least ten counts. The antigen is not known. Time point defined: patch test 3, about 24 weeks after DPC sensitization. Treatment noted: therapeutic diphenylcyclopropenone sensitization with weekly scalp DPC. TCRdb fed the RACE reads into MiXCR, producing one record per CDR3 protein. The sample yields tens of thousands of distinct CDR3 sequences, around 12% seen once. This CDR3 is built from 13 residues. CDR1 and CDR2 (germline): SEHNR, FQNEAQ (reference sequence). V lost 6 bases and J lost 5; bases outside the gene matches: 5. The material was whole blood, obtained in connection with sensitization to the hapten diphenylcyclopropenone (DPC). The source is a man aged 25 to 40 with alopecia areata. Some clones in this sample may be carry-over from other donors' samples. The chain combines TRBV7-9 with TRBJ1-1; TRBD1 matches 8 bases. CDR3 region: CASRMDRETEAFF. The CDR3 region has the DNA TGTGCCAGCAGGATGGACAGGGAGACTGAAGCTTTCTTT.